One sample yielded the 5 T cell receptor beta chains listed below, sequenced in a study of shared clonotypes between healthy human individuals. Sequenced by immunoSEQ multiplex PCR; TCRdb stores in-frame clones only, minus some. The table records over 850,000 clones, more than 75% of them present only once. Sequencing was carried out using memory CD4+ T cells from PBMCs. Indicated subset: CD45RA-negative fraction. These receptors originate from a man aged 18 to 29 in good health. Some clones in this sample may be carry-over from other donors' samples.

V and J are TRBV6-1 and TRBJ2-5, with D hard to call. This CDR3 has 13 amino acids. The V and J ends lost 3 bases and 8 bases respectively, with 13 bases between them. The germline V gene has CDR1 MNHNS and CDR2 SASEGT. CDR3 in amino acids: CASSDRPLDTQYF. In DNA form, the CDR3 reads TGTGCCAGCAGTGATCGGCCCCTGGATACCCAGTACTTC.

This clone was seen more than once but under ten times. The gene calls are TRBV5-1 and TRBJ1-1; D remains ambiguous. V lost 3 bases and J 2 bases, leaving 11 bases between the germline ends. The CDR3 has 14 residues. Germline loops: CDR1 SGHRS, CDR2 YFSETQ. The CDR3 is CASSWKDLNTEAFF. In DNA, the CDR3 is TGCGCCAGCAGCTGGAAGGATCTCAACACTGAAGCTTTCTTT.

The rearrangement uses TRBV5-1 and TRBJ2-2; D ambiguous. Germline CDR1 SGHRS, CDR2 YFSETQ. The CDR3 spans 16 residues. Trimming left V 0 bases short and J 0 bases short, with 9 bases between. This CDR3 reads CASSLESVSNTGELFF. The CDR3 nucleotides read TGCGCCAGCAGCTTGGAGTCTGTCTCGAACACCGGGGAGCTGTTTTTT.

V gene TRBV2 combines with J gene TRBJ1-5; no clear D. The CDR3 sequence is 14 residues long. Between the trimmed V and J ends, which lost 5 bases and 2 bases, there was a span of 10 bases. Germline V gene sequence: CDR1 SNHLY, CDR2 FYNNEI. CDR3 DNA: TGTGCCAGCAGTACCATCGCTGGCAATCAGCCCCAGCATTTT. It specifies CASSTIAGNQPQHF. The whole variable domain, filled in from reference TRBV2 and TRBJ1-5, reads EPEVTQTPSHQVTQMGQEVILRCVPISNHLYFYWYRQILGQKVEFLVSFYNNEISEKSEIFDDQFSVERPDGSNFTLKIRSTKLEDSAMYFCASSTIAGNQPQHFGDGTRLSIL.

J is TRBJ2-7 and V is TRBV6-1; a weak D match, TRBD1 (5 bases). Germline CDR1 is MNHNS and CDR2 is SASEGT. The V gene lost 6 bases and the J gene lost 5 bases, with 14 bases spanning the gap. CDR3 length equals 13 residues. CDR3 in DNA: TGTGCCAGCAGGGGGCCCCTCCTGCACGAGCAGTACTTC. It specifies CASRGPLLHEQYF.